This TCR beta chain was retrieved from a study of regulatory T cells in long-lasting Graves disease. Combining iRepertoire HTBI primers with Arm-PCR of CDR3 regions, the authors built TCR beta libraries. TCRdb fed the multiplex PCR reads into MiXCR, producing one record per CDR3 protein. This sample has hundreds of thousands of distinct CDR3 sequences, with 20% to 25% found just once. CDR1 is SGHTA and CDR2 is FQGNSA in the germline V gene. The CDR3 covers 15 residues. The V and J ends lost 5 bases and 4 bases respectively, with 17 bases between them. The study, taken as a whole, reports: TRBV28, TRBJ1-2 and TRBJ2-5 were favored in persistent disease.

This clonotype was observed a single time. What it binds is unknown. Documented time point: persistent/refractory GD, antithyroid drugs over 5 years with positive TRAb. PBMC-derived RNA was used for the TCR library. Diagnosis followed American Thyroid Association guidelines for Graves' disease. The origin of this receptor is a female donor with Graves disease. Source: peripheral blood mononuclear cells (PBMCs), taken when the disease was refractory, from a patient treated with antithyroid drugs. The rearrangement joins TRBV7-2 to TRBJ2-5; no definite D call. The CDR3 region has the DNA TGTGCCAGCAGCCTGGACCGTATCCCAAGAGAGACCCAGTACTTC. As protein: CASSLDRIPRETQYF.